This T cell receptor beta chain was captured in a study of Tregs in tolerant kidney transplant recipients. Study summary: The nonmyeloablative bone marrow transplants came from related graft donors, with transient mixed chimerism. Study-wide findings and caveats: Donor-specific Treg expansion exceeded global Treg expansion in tolerant patients, suggesting antigen drive. Expanding Tregs on activated donor B cells appeared to best identify donor-specific TCRbeta clones.

Turning to this clone: Antigen unknown.

Produced via immunoSEQ multiplex PCR; TCRdb's table is partial and in-frame only. This sample has approximately 100,000 clones, with approximately 94% found just once. The V gene's germline CDR1 is MNHNS and CDR2 SASEGT. V was clipped by 3 bases and J by 5 bases; unmatched bases: 19. CDR3 size: 19 residues. Sequences were derived from CD4+ T cells from blood, sampled before the transplant. The TCR originated in a human donor who received a combined kidney and bone marrow transplant. The V call is TRBV6-1, the J call TRBJ2-5; 9 bases fit TRBD2. Here the CDR3 DNA reads TGTGCCAGCAGTGAGAGGAGGCTAGCGGGGTATGAGGGGATGGAGACCCAGTACTTC. Its protein is CASSERRLAGYEGMETQYF.